This TCR beta chain was captured by sequencing in a study of blood T cell repertoires in COVID-19. Background on the study: Samples of COVID-19 (acute and convalescent) were obtained from the United States, Italy and Spain. T cells, B-cell-depleted T cells, or PBMCs provided the cDNA or gDNA that served as material.

The CDR3 length is 15 residues. V lost 4 bases and J 3 bases, leaving 12 bases between the germline ends. The germline gives CDR1 KGHDR, CDR2 SFDVKD. Per the study methods: Estimated nucleated cell counts came from reference gene primer amplification. The data were produced by immunoSEQ multiplex PCR, yet TCRdb's version contains in-frame clones alone and is incomplete. The V and J calls and clone size are taken from that table; D and trimming were inferred from the DNA. The sample includes around 100,000 clones, roughly 80% of them seen just once. Sequencing used peripheral blood. The V gene is TRBV24-1, the J gene TRBJ1-5; D is unclear. The sequence was obtained from a man in his sixties or seventies with active or convalescent COVID-19. CDR3 sequence: CATSDPQVLNQPQHF. The CDR3 DNA sequence: TGTGCCACCAGTGACCCCCAGGTGCTCAATCAGCCCCAGCATTTT.